A selection of T cell receptor beta chains follows, all from one sample in a study of T-cell memory formation after mild COVID-19. TCRdb independently ran MiXCR on the 5' RACE reads; one entry per CDR3 protein. The table shows 120,000 or so distinct CDR3 sequences, with about 16% occurring only once. The source material was PBMCs or a T cell subset sorted from them (not recorded which). The source is an adult woman who had mild COVID-19 (a few samples of this study predate the infection). Cell type and time point are not known. CDR3s include the opening cysteine and the closing phenylalanine or tryptophan. Each record gives: J gene, D gene, V gene, clone size, CDR3 DNA, CDR3 protein. D genes are given only for firm matches. Clone size is stated in some rows and not others, as once, few, many or a class when expanded.

>TRBJ1-1|TRBD1|TRBV7-9|few
TGTGCCAGCAGCCCAGGACAGGGGGAGTTTAACACTGAAGCTTTCTTT
CASSPGQGEFNTEAFF
>TRBJ2-2|TRBD1|TRBV29-1|.
TGCAGCGTTGGGACAGGGAACACCGGGGAGCTGTTTTTT
CSVGTGNTGELFF
>TRBJ2-2|.|TRBV5-1|few
TGCGCCAGCAGCTTGGGCGATAACACCGGGGAGCTGTTTTTT
CASSLGDNTGELFF
>TRBJ1-5|.|TRBV12-3/TRBV12-4|.
TGTGCCAGCAGTAAAGGAGAGCGGGCAGGGATAATGGATCAGCCCCAGCATTTT
CASSKGERAGIMDQPQHF
>TRBJ1-1|.|TRBV7-2|few
TGTGCCAGCAGCTTACAAGGGTACACTGAAGCTTTCTTT
CASSLQGYTEAFF
>TRBJ2-7|TRBD1|TRBV5-1|few
TGCGCCAGCAGCCTTACGACAGGGGACTACGAGCAGTACTTC
CASSLTTGDYEQYF
>TRBJ1-2|TRBD1|TRBV11-2|.
TGTGCCAGCAGGGACCAGACAGGGAGTAGCTATGGCTACACCTTC
CASRDQTGSSYGYTF
>TRBJ2-3|.|TRBV19|few
TGTGCCAGCGATCGGGGGACAGTTACAGATACGCAGTATTTT
CASDRGTVTDTQYF
>TRBJ2-7|TRBD1|TRBV20-1|.
TGCAGTCGAAAGGGACAGGGAAACTACGAGCAGTACTTC
CSRKGQGNYEQYF
>TRBJ2-6|.|TRBV28|few
TGTGCCAGCAGGATAGGTAGGGGGACCGGGGCCAACGTCCTGACTTTC
CASRIGRGTGANVLTF
>TRBJ1-4|TRBD1|TRBV11-2|.
TGTGCCAGCAGCGGTACAGGGGGCTACAATGAAAAACTGTTTTTT
CASSGTGGYNEKLFF
>TRBJ2-7|.|TRBV20-1|few
TGCAGTGCCCCGGCAGGGGTAACCTACGAGCAGTACTTC
CSAPAGVTYEQYF
>TRBJ1-3|TRBD1|TRBV4-1|few
TGCGCCAGCAGCGGACAGGTCTCTGGAAACACCATATATTTT
CASSGQVSGNTIYF
>TRBJ1-1|.|TRBV24-1|.
TGTGCCACCAGTGATTTGGGGGGTACTGAAGCTTTCTTT
CATSDLGGTEAFF
>TRBJ2-1|TRBD2|TRBV19|.
TGTGCCAGTAGTACCATAGTGCCTCCGGGACTAAAGACTTCGGGTGAGCAGTTCTTC
CASSTIVPPGLKTSGEQFF
>TRBJ1-2|.|TRBV4-2|few
TGTGCCAGCAGCCAAGGAGGTTTTCCCGATTACGGCTACACCTTC
CASSQGGFPDYGYTF
>TRBJ2-1|.|TRBV4-1|.
TGCGCCAGCAGCCAAGAACGGACAACTGAGCAGTTCTTC
CASSQERTTEQFF
>TRBJ2-3|.|TRBV10-3|many
TGTGCCATCAGCGGGACCACAGATACGCAGTATTTT
CAISGTTDTQYF
>TRBJ2-2|TRBD2|TRBV4-3|few
TGCGCCAGCAGCCAAGTTCTAGCGGGCCTGATCACCGGGGAGCTGTTTTTT
CASSQVLAGLITGELFF
>TRBJ1-2|TRBD1|TRBV5-1|few
TGCGCCAGCACAAAAAAAAGCGCCCTACAGGGGCCCTACTATGGCTACACCTTC
CASTKKSALQGPYYGYTF
>TRBJ1-5|.|TRBV7-2|few
TGTGCCAGCAGCTTGACAGATAGCAATCAGCCCCAGCATTTT
CASSLTDSNQPQHF
>TRBJ1-1|TRBD1|TRBV7-2|.
TGTGCCAGCAGACATACAGGGGTGAACACTGAAGCTTTCTTT
CASRHTGVNTEAFF
>TRBJ2-1|TRBD2|TRBV4-2|.
TGTGCCAGCAGCCGGCGGACTAGCGGAGTGGGATACAATGAGCAGTTCTTC
CASSRRTSGVGYNEQFF
>TRBJ1-1|.|TRBV7-9|many
TGTGCCAGCAGCTTAGGAATAGGGGAGGACACTGAAGCTTTCTTT
CASSLGIGEDTEAFF
>TRBJ2-7|.|TRBV9|few
TGTGCCAGCAGCGTTTCCCCCCGTCCGGAAGAGCAGTACTTC
CASSVSPRPEEQYF
>TRBJ2-3|TRBD2|TRBV5-1|.
TGCGCCAGCAGCTTTAGCGGGGGAGGGACAGATACGCAGTATTTT
CASSFSGGGTDTQYF
>TRBJ2-3|.|TRBV2|few
TGTGCCAGCCTCCGGGCAGGGACAGATACGCAGTATTTT
CASLRAGTDTQYF
>TRBJ1-3|.|TRBV20-1|few
TGCAGTGCTAGTCCGGGGTCTGGAAACACCATATATTTT
CSASPGSGNTIYF
>TRBJ2-7|TRBD1|TRBV2|.
TGTGCCAGCAAAAGGGACAGGGACTACGAGCAGTACTTC
CASKRDRDYEQYF
>TRBJ1-6|.|TRBV7-6|few
TGTGCCAGCAGCCGGAGCATGGGGGAGATTGATTCACCCCTCCACTTT
CASSRSMGEIDSPLHF
>TRBJ2-7|.|TRBV4-2|few
TGTGCCAGCAGCCAGCACCCGCTTGGGCCCGGGATCTCCTACGAGCAGTACTTC
CASSQHPLGPGISYEQYF
>TRBJ1-2|.|TRBV4-1|.
TGCGCCAGCAGTACTCTTGCCCGGGGCGGAATAGACTATGGCTACACCTTC
CASSTLARGGIDYGYTF
>TRBJ2-7|TRBD2|TRBV20-1|.
TGCAGTGCTAGACCGGGACTAGCGGGAGGTAACGAGCAGTACTTC
CSARPGLAGGNEQYF
>TRBJ2-1|.|TRBV20-1|few
TGCAGTGCTGGTTCCCCGGATGAGCAGTTCTTC
CSAGSPDEQFF
>TRBJ2-7|TRBD1|TRBV5-1|.
TGCGCCAGCAGCATGACCGGGACAGTAAATTACTACGAGCAGTACTTC
CASSMTGTVNYYEQYF
>TRBJ2-3|.|TRBV27|.
TGTGCCAGCAGTTTATTAGGGGCTAAGGGCACAGATACGCAGTATTTT
CASSLLGAKGTDTQYF
>TRBJ2-7|TRBD2|TRBV4-1|.
TGCGCCAGCAGCCAAGAAGGGCTAGCGGGGGGCGAGCAGTACTTC
CASSQEGLAGGEQYF
>TRBJ2-5|.|TRBV4-3|.
TGCGCCAGCAGCCAAGCAACAGGATTACAAGAGACCCAGTACTTC
CASSQATGLQETQYF
>TRBJ2-3|TRBD2|TRBV4-1|few
TGCGCCAGCAGACCGGGACTAGCGGGGGGGGATACGCAGTATTTT
CASRPGLAGGDTQYF
>TRBJ2-1|TRBD1|TRBV4-1|few
TGCGCCAGCAGCCAAGGGGACAGGGGGCTAGGGAATGAGCAGTTCTTC
CASSQGDRGLGNEQFF
>TRBJ1-2|.|TRBV3-1|.
TGTGCCAGCAGCCAAGGGTTGGGGGATGGCTACACCTTC
CASSQGLGDGYTF